The next 6 T cell receptor beta chains were all read from a single sample in a study of CD8 T cells in Susac syndrome. Random hexamers were used to reverse transcribe the RNA input (roughly 0.5 to 1 ug). Using its own MiXCR run on the immunoSEQ multiplex PCR reads, TCRdb lists one record per CDR3 protein. The repertoire holds over 20,000 distinct CDR3 sequences, with approximately 92% as singletons. Sequencing used CD8+ T cells from PBMCs. The receptor source for this set is a human donor with Susac syndrome.

The V call is TRBV24-1, the J call TRBJ2-3, with TRBD1 matching over 8 bases. The V gene end was trimmed by 0 bases and the J gene end by 2 bases; junction bases not matched to a gene: 3. Germline V gene data show CDR1 as KGHDR and CDR2 as SFDVKD. CDR3 size: 16 residues. The CDR3 loop reads CATSDLQGALTDTQYF. The DNA of the CDR3 is TGTGCCACCAGTGATTTGCAGGGGGCTCTCACAGATACGCAGTATTTT.

V is TRBV6-6 and J is TRBJ2-2; the D gene is possibly TRBD2 (5 bases). V was shortened by 11 bases and J by 1 base, with 11 bases between the two germline ends. Germline V gene data show CDR1 as MNHNY and CDR2 as SVGAGI (reference sequence). The CDR3 is 13 amino acids. This CDR3 reads CAVHGVNTGELFF. The CDR3 DNA reads TGTGCCGTCCACGGGGTGAACACCGGGGAGCTGTTTTTT.

The genes are TRBV20-1 and TRBJ2-7, with D tentatively TRBD2 (6 bases). The CDR3 has 12 residues. V was cut by 7 bases and J by 0 bases, with 10 bases left in between. Germline CDR1 and CDR2: DFQATT and SNEGSKA (reference sequence). The CDR3 DNA follows: TGCAGTGAGGTGCGGGGCTCCTACGAGCAGTACTTC. This codes for CSEVRGSYEQYF.

The V gene is TRBV19, the J gene TRBJ2-5; D unresolved. Germline CDR1 is LNHDA and CDR2 is SQIVND (reference sequence). The V end was cut by 5 bases, the J end by 2 bases, with 9 bases between. CDR3 length: 13 residues. The CDR3, as DNA: TGTGCCAGTAGTGCTGCCCAACAAGAGACCCAGTACTTC. Protein: CASSAAQQETQYF.

This clonotype came up once. This chain uses TRBV20-1 with TRBJ1-2; D gene ambiguous. The CDR3 has 14 residues. Germline V gives CDR1 DFQATT, CDR2 SNEGSKA (reference sequence). Trimming removed 0 bases from V and 4 bases from J, with 12 bases in between. The CDR3 region is CSARDDGEVYGYTF. In nucleotides, the CDR3 is TGCAGTGCTAGAGATGATGGGGAGGTCTATGGCTACACCTTC.

This chain joins TRBV5-6 and TRBJ1-5, with no clear D. Germline loops: CDR1 SGHDT, CDR2 YYEEEE. The CDR3 is 14 residues long. With 0 bases removed from V and 3 bases from J, the gap between germline ends came to 7 bases. The CDR3 here is CASSLGGHNQPQHF. The CDR3 nucleotides are TGTGCCAGCAGCTTGGGTGGCCACAATCAGCCCCAGCATTTT.